Listed below are T cell receptor beta chains from one sample, sequenced in a study of blood T cell repertoires in COVID-19. The data were produced by immunoSEQ multiplex PCR, yet TCRdb's version contains in-frame clones alone and is incomplete. In the table there are 180,000 or so clones, 80% to 90% of which are singletons. Sequencing was carried out using peripheral blood. The receptors here all came from a human donor with active or convalescent COVID-19. The donor label of this sample is uncertain. Each CDR3 is given with its conserved first and last residue. The order of the fields is V gene, J gene, D gene, clone size, CDR3 protein, CDR3 DNA. The D gene is left open where the match is weak. Some rows have no size entry. The others give once, few or many, or a class for an expanded clone.

>TRBV5-6|TRBJ2-7|TRBD2|.
CASSPGLAGVYEQYF
TGTGCCAGCAGCCCGGGACTAGCGGGAGTTTACGAGCAGTACTTC
>TRBV30|TRBJ2-5|TRBD1|.
CAWSQGARETQYF
TGTGCCTGGAGTCAGGGGGCCCGGGAGACCCAGTACTTC
>TRBV19|TRBJ2-1|.|.
CASSISPLVSNEQFF
TGTGCCAGTAGTATCTCCCCTCTAGTTTCCAATGAGCAGTTCTTC
>TRBV11-2|TRBJ2-7|.|.
CASSPAGGTYEQYF
TGTGCCAGCAGCCCCGCAGGGGGGACCTACGAGCAGTACTTC
>TRBV11-1|TRBJ2-3|.|.
CASSLPLLPDTQYF
TGTGCCAGCAGCTTACCCCTTCTCCCGGATACGCAGTATTTT
>TRBV19|TRBJ1-3|.|.
CASSISGLYGNTIYF
TGTGCCAGTAGTATTTCGGGACTCTATGGAAACACCATATATTTT
>TRBV4-3|TRBJ1-1|.|few
CASSQRETNEAFF
TGCGCCAGCAGCCAACGGGAAACCAATGAAGCTTTCTTT
>TRBV5-1|TRBJ2-5|.|.
CASSPRGRDAETQYF
TGCGCCAGCAGCCCCAGGGGCAGGGATGCGGAGACCCAGTACTTC
>TRBV4-1|TRBJ2-7|.|few
CASSQSLGQFYEQYF
TGCGCCAGCAGCCAGAGTCTCGGACAGTTCTACGAGCAGTACTTC
>TRBV5-1|TRBJ1-3|TRBD1|.
CASSPQGAGNTIYF
TGCGCCAGCAGCCCACAGGGGGCTGGAAACACCATATATTTT
>TRBV12-2|TRBJ2-1|.|.
CASRYYLRGRAIEEQFF
TGTGCAAGTCGCTATTACCTACGCGGGAGGGCCATTGAGGAGCAGTTCTTC
>TRBV18|TRBJ1-2|.|.
CASSPDTAYGYTF
TGTGCCAGCTCACCAGACACGGCCTATGGCTACACCTTC
>TRBV5-4|TRBJ2-5|.|.
CASSLLETQYF
TGTGCCAGCAGCCTTCTGGAGACCCAGTACTTC
>TRBV21-1|TRBJ2-2|.|.
CASSPSPDTGELFF
TGTGCCAGCAGCCCGTCTCCCGACACCGGGGAGCTGTTTTTT
>TRBV20-1|TRBJ2-7|.|.
CSASAQGASYEQYF
TGCAGTGCTAGTGCACAGGGAGCTTCCTACGAGCAGTACTTC
>TRBV3-1/TRBV3-2|TRBJ1-6|.|.
CASSQEVEPSYNSPLHF
TGTGCCAGCAGCCAAGAAGTCGAGCCAAGCTATAATTCACCCCTCCACTTT
>TRBV29-1|TRBJ2-7|.|many
CSVVTGEQYF
TGCAGCGTTGTCACGGGCGAGCAGTACTTC
>TRBV18|TRBJ2-3|TRBD1|few
CASSPRVAGGQGDTQYF
TGTGCCAGCTCACCAAGGGTTGCAGGGGGTCAAGGAGATACGCAGTATTTT
>TRBV4-2|TRBJ2-3|.|.
CASSFLLVGGELSTDTQYF
TGTGCCAGCAGTTTTCTCCTCGTAGGGGGGGAGCTTAGCACAGATACGCAGTATTTT
>TRBV2|TRBJ2-1|TRBD2|once
CASNRVGASGRIGGEQFF
TGTGCCAGCAACAGGGTAGGAGCTAGCGGGAGGATCGGTGGTGAGCAGTTCTTC
>TRBV7-9|TRBJ2-5|.|.
CASSLELASRETQYF
TGTGCCAGCAGCTTAGAGCTGGCCTCCAGGGAGACCCAGTACTTC
>TRBV29-1|TRBJ2-1|TRBD2|few
CSVDGMRGENLNEQFF
TGCAGCGTTGACGGTATGCGGGGGGAGAACCTCAATGAGCAGTTCTTC